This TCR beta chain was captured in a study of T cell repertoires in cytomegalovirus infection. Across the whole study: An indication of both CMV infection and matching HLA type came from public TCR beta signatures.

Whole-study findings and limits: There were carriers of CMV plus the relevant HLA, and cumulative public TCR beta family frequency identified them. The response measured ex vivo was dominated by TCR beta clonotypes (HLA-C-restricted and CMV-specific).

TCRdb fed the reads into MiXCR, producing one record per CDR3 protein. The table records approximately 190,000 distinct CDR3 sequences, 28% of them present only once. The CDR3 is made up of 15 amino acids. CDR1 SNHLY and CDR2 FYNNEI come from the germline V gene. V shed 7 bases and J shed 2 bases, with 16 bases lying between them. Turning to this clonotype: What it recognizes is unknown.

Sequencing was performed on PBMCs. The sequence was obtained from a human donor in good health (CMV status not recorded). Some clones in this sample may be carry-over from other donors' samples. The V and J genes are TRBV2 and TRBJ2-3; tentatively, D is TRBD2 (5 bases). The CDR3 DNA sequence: TGTGCCAGCACCCTGACTAACCTTTACACAGATACGCAGTATTTT. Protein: CASTLTNLYTDTQYF.